This T cell receptor (beta chain) was identified during a study of blood T cell repertoires in COVID-19. Study overall: The United States, Italy and Spain were the sources of the acute and convalescent COVID-19 samples. PBMCs, B-cell-depleted T cells, or T cells provided the cDNA or gDNA that made up the material.

This CDR3 has 16 residues. Per the authors' pipeline: Reference gene primer amplification gave estimated nucleated cell counts. The repertoire was sequenced with immunoSEQ multiplex PCR; TCRdb's copy has only in-frame clones and lacks some. The DNA gave D and trimming, while V, J and clone size come from that table. This sample has around 59,000 clones; around 88% occur once, and the top ten carry approximately 4.3%. The rearrangement links TRBV12-1 to TRBJ2-5; whether TRBD2, the table's D call, matches the DNA was not checked. TRBV12-1 is assigned pseudogene status. This TCR came from a man in his sixties with acute or convalescent COVID-19. The sequencing input was peripheral blood. The CDR3 DNA is TGTGCCAGCAGCGGGAGGGGTTACAGCCGGGGGGAGACCCAGTACTTC. This gives the protein CASSGRGYSRGETQYF.